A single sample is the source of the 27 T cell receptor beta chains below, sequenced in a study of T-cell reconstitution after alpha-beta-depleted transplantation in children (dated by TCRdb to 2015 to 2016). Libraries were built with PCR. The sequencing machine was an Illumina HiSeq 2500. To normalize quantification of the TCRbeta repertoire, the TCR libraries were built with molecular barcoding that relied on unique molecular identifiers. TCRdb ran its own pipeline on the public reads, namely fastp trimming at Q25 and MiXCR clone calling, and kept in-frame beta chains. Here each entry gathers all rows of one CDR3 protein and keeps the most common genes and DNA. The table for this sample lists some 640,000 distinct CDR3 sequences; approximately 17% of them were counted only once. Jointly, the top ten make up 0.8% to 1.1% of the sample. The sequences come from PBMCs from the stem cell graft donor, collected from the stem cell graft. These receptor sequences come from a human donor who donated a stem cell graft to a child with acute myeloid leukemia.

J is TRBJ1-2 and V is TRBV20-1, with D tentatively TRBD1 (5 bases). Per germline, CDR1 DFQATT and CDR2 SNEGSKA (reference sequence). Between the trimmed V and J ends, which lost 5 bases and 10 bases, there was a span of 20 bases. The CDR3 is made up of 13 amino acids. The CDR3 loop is CSAGTGRETVYTF. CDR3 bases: TGCAGTGCTGGAACGGGCAGGGAAACGGTCTACACCTTC.

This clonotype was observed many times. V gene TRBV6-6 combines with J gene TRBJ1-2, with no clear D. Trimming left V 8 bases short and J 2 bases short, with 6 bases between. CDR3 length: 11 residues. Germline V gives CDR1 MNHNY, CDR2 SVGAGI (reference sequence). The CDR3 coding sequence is TGTGCCAGCGGGAGGAACTATGGCTACACCTTC. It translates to CASGRNYGYTF.

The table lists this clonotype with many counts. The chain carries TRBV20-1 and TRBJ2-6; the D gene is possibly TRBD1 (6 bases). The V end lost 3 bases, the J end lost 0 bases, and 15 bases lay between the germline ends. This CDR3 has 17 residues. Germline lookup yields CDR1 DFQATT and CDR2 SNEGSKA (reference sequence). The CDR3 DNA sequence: TGCAGTGCTAGGAGGACAGTTTTAAGCTCTGGGGCCAACGTCCTGACTTTC. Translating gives CSARRTVLSSGANVLTF.

Here the CDR3 reads CATSRGRRETQYF. The CDR3 nucleotides read TGTGCCACCAGCAGAGGACGGCGGGAGACCCAGTACTTC. The chain carries TRBV15 and TRBJ2-5, with D uncertain. In germline, CDR1 is LNHNV, CDR2 YYDKDF (reference sequence). The length of the CDR3 is 13 residues. With 1 base removed from V and 5 bases from J, the gap between germline ends came to 8 bases.

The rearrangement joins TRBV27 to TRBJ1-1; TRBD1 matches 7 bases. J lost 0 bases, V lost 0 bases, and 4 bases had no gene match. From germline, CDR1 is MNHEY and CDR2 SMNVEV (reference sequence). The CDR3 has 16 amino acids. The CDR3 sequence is CASSLSEGALNTEAFF. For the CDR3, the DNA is TGTGCCAGCAGTTTATCGGAGGGGGCGTTGAACACTGAAGCTTTCTTT.

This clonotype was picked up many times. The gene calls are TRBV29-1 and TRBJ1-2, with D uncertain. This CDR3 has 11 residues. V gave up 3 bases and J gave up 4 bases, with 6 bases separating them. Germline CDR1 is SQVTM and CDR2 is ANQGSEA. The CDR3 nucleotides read TGCAGCGTTGACCCGGCCTATGGCTACACCTTC. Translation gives CSVDPAYGYTF.

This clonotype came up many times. The CDR3 DNA follows: TGTGCCAGCACCAGACGGACACTTAACACTGAAGCTTTCTTT. Its translation: CASTRRTLNTEAFF. The genes are TRBV12-3 or TRBV12-4 and TRBJ1-1; TRBD1 might be the D (5 bases). V dropped 7 bases and J dropped 2 bases, with 14 bases sitting between them. This CDR3 region has 14 residues.

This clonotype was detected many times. CDR3 region: CASSLRAGYYNEQFF. The DNA for the CDR3 is TGTGCCAGCAGCTTACGGGCGGGGTACTACAATGAGCAGTTCTTC. The chain uses TRBV7-2 and TRBJ2-1; a possible D gene is TRBD2 (6 bases). CDR3 length: 15 residues. The germline CDR1 and CDR2 sequences are SGHTA and FQGNSA. The V end was cut by 2 bases, the J end by 3 bases, with 11 bases between.

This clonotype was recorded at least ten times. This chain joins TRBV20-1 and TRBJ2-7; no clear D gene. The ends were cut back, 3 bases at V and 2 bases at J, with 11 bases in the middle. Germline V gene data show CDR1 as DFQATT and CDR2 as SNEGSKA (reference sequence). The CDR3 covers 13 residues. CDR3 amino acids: CSASFESPYEQYV. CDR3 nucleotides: TGCAGTGCTAGTTTCGAATCGCCCTACGAGCAGTACGTC.

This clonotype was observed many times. CDR3 sequence: CASTPGGLYNEQFF. CDR3 sequence (DNA): TGTGCCAGCACCCCAGGGGGCTTGTACAATGAGCAGTTCTTC. This rearrangement joins TRBV12-3 or TRBV12-4 to TRBJ2-1, with TRBD1 matching over 8 bases. With 7 bases clipped from V and 4 bases from J, the junction kept 6 bases outside the gene matches. This CDR3 has 14 residues.

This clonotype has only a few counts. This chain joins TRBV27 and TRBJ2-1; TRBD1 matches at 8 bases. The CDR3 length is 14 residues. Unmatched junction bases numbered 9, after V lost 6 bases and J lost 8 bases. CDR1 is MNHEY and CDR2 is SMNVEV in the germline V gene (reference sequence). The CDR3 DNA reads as TGTGCCAGCAGGGCCTCCAGGGGGCCTTATGAGCAGTTCTTC. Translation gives CASRASRGPYEQFF.

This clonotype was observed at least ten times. The CDR3 bases are TGTGCCAGCAGCCGGGGTAGCGGCGCTCGGGATGAGCAGTTCTTC. This sequence encodes CASSRGSGARDEQFF. The rearrangement joins TRBV7-9 to TRBJ2-1, with D perhaps matching TRBD2 (6 bases). Germline V gene data show CDR1 as SEHNR and CDR2 as FQNEAQ (reference sequence). V lost 5 bases and J lost 8, with 19 bases in between. There are 15 residues in the CDR3. Combining the CDR3 with reference TRBV7-9 and TRBJ2-1 gives the whole variable domain DTGVSQNPRHKITKRGQNVTFRCDPISEHNRLYWYRQTLGQGPEFLTYFQNEAQLEKSRLLSDRFSAERPKGSFSTLEIQRTEQGDSAMYLCASSRGSGARDEQFFGPGTRLTVL.

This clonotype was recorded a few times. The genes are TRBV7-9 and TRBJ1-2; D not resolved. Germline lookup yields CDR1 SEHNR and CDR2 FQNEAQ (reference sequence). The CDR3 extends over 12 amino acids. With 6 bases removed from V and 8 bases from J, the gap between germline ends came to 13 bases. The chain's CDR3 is CASRGPFGGYTF. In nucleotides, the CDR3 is TGTGCCAGCAGAGGTCCCTTCGGGGGCTACACCTTC.

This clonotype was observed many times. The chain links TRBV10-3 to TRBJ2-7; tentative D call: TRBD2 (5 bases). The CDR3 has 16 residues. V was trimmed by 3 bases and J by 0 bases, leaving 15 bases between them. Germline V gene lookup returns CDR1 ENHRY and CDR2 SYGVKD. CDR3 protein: CAISDLGAQNSYEQYF. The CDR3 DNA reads TGTGCCATCAGTGATTTGGGAGCTCAGAACTCCTACGAGCAGTACTTC.

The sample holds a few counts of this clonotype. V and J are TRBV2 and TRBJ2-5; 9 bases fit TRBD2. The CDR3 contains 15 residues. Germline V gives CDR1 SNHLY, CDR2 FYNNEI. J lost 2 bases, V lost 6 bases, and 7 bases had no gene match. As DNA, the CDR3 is TGTGCCAGCAGCTCTACGGGACTAGCACAAGAGACCCAGTACTTC. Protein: CASSSTGLAQETQYF.

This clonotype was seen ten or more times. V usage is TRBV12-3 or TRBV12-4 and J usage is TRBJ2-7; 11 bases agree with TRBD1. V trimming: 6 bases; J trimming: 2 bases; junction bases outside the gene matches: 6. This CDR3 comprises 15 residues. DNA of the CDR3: TGTGCCAGCAGCCCTCCGGGACAGGGGGCCTACGAGCAGTACTTC. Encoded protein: CASSPPGQGAYEQYF.

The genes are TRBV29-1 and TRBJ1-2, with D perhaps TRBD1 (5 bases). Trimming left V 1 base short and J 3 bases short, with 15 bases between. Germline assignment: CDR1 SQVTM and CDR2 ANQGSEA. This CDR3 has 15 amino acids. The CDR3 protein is CSVEGRGGDDYGYTF. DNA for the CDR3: TGCAGCGTTGAAGGCCGGGGGGGGGATGACTATGGCTACACCTTC.

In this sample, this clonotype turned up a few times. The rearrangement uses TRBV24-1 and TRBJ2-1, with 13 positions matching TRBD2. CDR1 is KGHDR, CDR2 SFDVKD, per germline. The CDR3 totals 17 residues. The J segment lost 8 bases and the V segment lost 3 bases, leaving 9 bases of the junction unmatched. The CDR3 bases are TGTGCCACCAGTGATCACACGGGACTAGCGGGGCGGGATGAGCAGTTCTTC. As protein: CATSDHTGLAGRDEQFF.

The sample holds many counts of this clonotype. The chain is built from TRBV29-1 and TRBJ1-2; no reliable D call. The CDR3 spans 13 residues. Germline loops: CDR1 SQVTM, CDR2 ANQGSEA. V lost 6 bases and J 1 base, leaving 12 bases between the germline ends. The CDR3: CSVETGRNYGYTF. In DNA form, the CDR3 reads TGCAGCGTCGAAACCGGGCGTAACTATGGCTACACCTTC.

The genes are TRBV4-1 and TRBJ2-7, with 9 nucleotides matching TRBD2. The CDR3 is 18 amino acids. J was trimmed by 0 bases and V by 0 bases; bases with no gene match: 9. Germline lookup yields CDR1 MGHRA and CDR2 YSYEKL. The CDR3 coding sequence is TGCGCCAGCAGCCAAGAGTGGGGGACTAGCTTAAGCTCCTACGAGCAGTACTTC. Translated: CASSQEWGTSLSSYEQYF.

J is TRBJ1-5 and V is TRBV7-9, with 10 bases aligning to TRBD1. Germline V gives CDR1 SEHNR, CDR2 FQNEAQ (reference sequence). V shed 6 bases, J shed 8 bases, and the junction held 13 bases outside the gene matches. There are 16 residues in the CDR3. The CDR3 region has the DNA TGTGCCAGCAGTGGCGGGACAGGGGTTAGAAAAGAGCCCCAGCATTTT. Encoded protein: CASSGGTGVRKEPQHF.

The CDR3 coding sequence is TGCAGTGCTAGAGAAGGGGTCTCCTCTGGAAACACCATATATTTT. This encodes CSAREGVSSGNTIYF. This chain connects TRBV20-1 to TRBJ1-3; weak D call: TRBD1 (5 bases). CDR1 and CDR2 (germline): DFQATT, SNEGSKA (reference sequence). The CDR3 contains 15 residues. Deletions cut 0 bases from V and 0 bases from J, with 9 bases between.

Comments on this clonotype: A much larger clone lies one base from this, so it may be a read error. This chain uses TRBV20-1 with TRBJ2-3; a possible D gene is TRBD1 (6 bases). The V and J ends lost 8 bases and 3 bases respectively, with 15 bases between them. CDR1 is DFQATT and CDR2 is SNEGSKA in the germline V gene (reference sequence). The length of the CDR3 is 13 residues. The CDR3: CSTTDRQTDTQYF. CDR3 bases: TGCAGTACTACGGACAGACAGACAGATACGCAGTATTTT.

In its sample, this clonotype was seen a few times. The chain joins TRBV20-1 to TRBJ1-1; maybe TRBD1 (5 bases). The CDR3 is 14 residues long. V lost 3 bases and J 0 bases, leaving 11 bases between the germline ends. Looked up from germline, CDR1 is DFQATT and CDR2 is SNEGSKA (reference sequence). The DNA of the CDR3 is TGCAGTGCTAGGGGGGGAAGCATGAACACTGAAGCTTTCTTT. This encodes CSARGGSMNTEAFF.

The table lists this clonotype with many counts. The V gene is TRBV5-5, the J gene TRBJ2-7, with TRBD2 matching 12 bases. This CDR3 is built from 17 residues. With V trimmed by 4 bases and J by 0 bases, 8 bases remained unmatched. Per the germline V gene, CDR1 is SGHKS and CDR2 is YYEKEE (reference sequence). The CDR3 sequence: CASSQTSGGLSSYEQYF. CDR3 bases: TGTGCCAGCAGCCAGACTAGCGGGGGCCTAAGCTCCTACGAGCAGTACTTC.

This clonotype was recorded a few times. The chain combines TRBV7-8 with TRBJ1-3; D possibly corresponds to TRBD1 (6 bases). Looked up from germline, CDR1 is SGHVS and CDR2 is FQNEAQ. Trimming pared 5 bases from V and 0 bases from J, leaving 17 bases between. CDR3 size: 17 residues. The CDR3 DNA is TGTGCCAGCAGCCTTGGACAGACTGAGGGCTCTGGAAACACCATATATTTT. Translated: CASSLGQTEGSGNTIYF.

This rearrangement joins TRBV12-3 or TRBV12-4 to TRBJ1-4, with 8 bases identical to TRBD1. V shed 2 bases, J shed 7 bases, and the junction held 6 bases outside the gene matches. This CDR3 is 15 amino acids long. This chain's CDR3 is CASSLQGARGEKLFF. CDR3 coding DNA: TGTGCCAGCAGTTTACAGGGGGCAAGGGGTGAAAAACTGTTTTTT.